A selection of T cell receptor beta chains follows, all from one sample in a study of T-cell reconstitution after alpha-beta-depleted transplantation in children. TCRdb reanalysed the PCR reads using MiXCR and keeps one entry per CDR3 protein. Seen here are about 200,000 distinct CDR3 sequences, approximately 7% observed once, and the top ten hold about 5.9%. The sample here was PBMCs, taken before TCRalphabeta/CD19-depleted stem cell transplant. These receptors all come from a boy under 10 years old with acute lymphoblastic leukemia, due to receive a stem cell transplant. Both conserved end residues are part of each CDR3. D genes are given only for firm matches.

TRBV28	.	TRBJ2-5	CASSSMAGETQYF
TRBV5-1	.	TRBJ2-3	CASSASPSTDTQYF
TRBV29-1	TRBD1	TRBJ1-1	CSVGGLTGGFNTEAFF
TRBV15	.	TRBJ2-3	CATSRGGARNGRGTDTQYF
TRBV7-9	TRBD1	TRBJ2-3	CASIQWEMGTAADTQYF
TRBV20-1	.	TRBJ1-6	CSARRGGIAYNSPLHF
TRBV4-1	.	TRBJ2-7	CASSQTPRGTSSYEQYF
TRBV7-2	.	TRBJ1-3	CASSLDRGTGNTIYF
TRBV10-3	TRBD1	TRBJ2-7	CAIRGTGGSHEQYF
TRBV7-8	.	TRBJ1-4	CASSRDRAKNEKLFF
TRBV7-2	.	TRBJ2-5	CASSRPGRETQYF
TRBV11-2	TRBD2	TRBJ2-3	CASSRPQGGASRTDTQYF
TRBV28	TRBD2	TRBJ2-7	CASSLTGVGSGRFLEQYF
TRBV2	TRBD1	TRBJ1-1	CASSRQGSTEAFF
TRBV11-3	TRBD2	TRBJ2-3	CASSSPSAAGVIRRRYF
TRBV28	.	TRBJ1-5	CASKDSITGNQPQHF
TRBV4-3	.	TRBJ2-7	CASSPGLGRSSYEQYF
TRBV4-2	.	TRBJ1-2	CASSQADYGYTF
TRBV18	TRBD2	TRBJ2-1	CASSLTGTSHFQSSYNEQFF